Listed here are 15 T cell receptor beta chains from one sample, sequenced in a study of blood T cell repertoires in COVID-19. TCRdb's copy holds only in-frame clones and misses some; the assay was immunoSEQ multiplex PCR. The sample holds approximately 120,000 clones; approximately 84% are singletons and the top ten take 9.5% to 15%. The source material was peripheral blood. These receptor sequences come from a human donor in a cohort sampled during active COVID-19.

This clone was detected only a few times. The chain has TRBV7-6 and TRBJ1-5, with TRBD1 matching over 7 bases. Germline V gene data show CDR1 as SGHVS and CDR2 as FNYEAQ. Trimming took 4 bases from V and 3 from J; bases not matched to a gene: 6. The CDR3 has 15 residues. The CDR3 DNA reads TGTGCCAGCAGCTCTAACAGGGGCCCCAATCAGCCCCAGCATTTT. It translates to CASSSNRGPNQPQHF.

Only a few counts were recorded for this clone. This chain connects TRBV4-1 to TRBJ1-2; no reliable D call. The CDR3 sequence is 14 residues long. V dropped 3 bases and J dropped 2 bases, with 10 bases sitting between them. CDR1 and CDR2 from the germline V gene are MGHRA and YSYEKL. CDR3 nucleotides: TGCGCCAGCAGCCACACAGACACGAACTATGGCTACACCTTC. It specifies CASSHTDTNYGYTF.

The V call is TRBV3-1 (or the pseudogene TRBV3-2), the J call TRBJ2-1; possible D gene TRBD2, 7 bases. V gave up 4 bases and J gave up 5 bases, with 18 bases separating them. The germline V gene has CDR1 LGHDT and CDR2 YNNKEL (reference sequence). The CDR3 runs to 16 residues. The CDR3 loop reads CASSPPLGGDDNEQFF. In DNA, the CDR3 is TGTGCCAGCAGCCCCCCCTTAGGGGGGGATGACAATGAGCAGTTCTTC.

The chain carries TRBV7-8 and TRBJ1-2, with D perhaps matching TRBD1 (5 bases). The CDR3 has 16 amino acids. CDR1 SGHVS and CDR2 FQNEAQ come from the germline V gene. The V end was cut by 3 bases, the J end by 6 bases, with 20 bases between. CDR3: CASSFGHEQDLNGYTF. The CDR3 DNA is TGTGCCAGCAGCTTTGGGCATGAACAGGATCTGAATGGCTACACCTTC.

For the CDR3, the DNA is TGTGCCAGCAGCTCCCAGGGGCTTAATCAGCCCCAGCATTTT. Residues: CASSSQGLNQPQHF. The gene calls are TRBV5-4 and TRBJ1-5, with D possibly TRBD1 on 6 matching bases. The CDR3 totals 14 residues. The ends were cut back, 3 bases at V and 4 bases at J, with 11 bases in the middle. Germline V gene sequence: CDR1 SGHNT, CDR2 YYREEE (reference sequence).

The chain joins TRBV6-1 to TRBJ2-5; maybe TRBD1 (6 bases). CDR3 length: 16 residues. Germline V gene sequence: CDR1 MNHNS, CDR2 SASEGT. With 0 bases removed from V and 9 bases from J, the gap between germline ends came to 20 bases. The CDR3 loop reads CASSEAGASQGRAQYF. CDR3 in DNA: TGTGCCAGCAGTGAAGCGGGTGCTTCACAGGGACGGGCCCAGTACTTC.

Of note for this clone: Other nucleotide sequences in the sample specify the same CDR3. The gene calls are TRBV5-1 and TRBJ1-2, with 8 bases lining up with TRBD1. From germline, CDR1 is SGHRS and CDR2 YFSETQ. CDR3 length: 14 amino acids. With 0 bases clipped from V and 4 bases from J, the junction kept 2 bases outside the gene matches. CDR3 residues: CASSLAGTGYGYTF. The CDR3 coding sequence is TGCGCCAGCAGCTTGGCTGGGACAGGCTATGGCTACACCTTC.

This clone was found once. The V and J genes are TRBV5-1 and TRBJ2-5, with TRBD2 matching over 7 bases. Looked up from germline, CDR1 is SGHRS and CDR2 is YFSETQ. This CDR3 region has 13 residues. V dropped 7 bases and J dropped 3; count of bases not matched to a gene: 6. The CDR3 nucleotides are TGCGCCAGCGGCGGGGGAATCAAAGAGACCCAGTACTTC. It translates to CASGGGIKETQYF.

The chain is built from TRBV27 and TRBJ2-7, with 8 bases identical to TRBD1. Germline V gene lookup returns CDR1 MNHEY and CDR2 SMNVEV (reference sequence). This CDR3 comprises 16 residues. V dropped 1 base and J dropped 2; count of bases not matched to a gene: 7. The CDR3 bases are TGTGCCAGCAGTTTATTGCCGGGACAGGTGACCTACGAGCAGTACTTC. Its protein product is CASSLLPGQVTYEQYF.

The gene calls are TRBV30 and TRBJ2-7; no reliable D call. Germline assignment: CDR1 GTSNPN and CDR2 SVGIG (reference sequence). The length of the CDR3 is 11 residues. With 2 bases removed from V and 5 bases from J, the gap between germline ends came to 7 bases. DNA of the CDR3: TGTGCCTGGAGTCCTCAGGACGAGCAGTACTTC. Protein: CAWSPQDEQYF.

This clone was observed a single time. V gene TRBV19 combines with J gene TRBJ2-3, with 9 bases lining up with TRBD2. J was trimmed by 1 base and V by 4 bases; bases with no gene match: 0. This CDR3 contains 14 residues. Per germline, CDR1 LNHDA and CDR2 SQIVND (reference sequence). The CDR3 region has the DNA TGTGCCAGTAGTAGCGGGGGGGGCACAGATACGCAGTATTTT. The encoded protein is CASSSGGGTDTQYF.

The chain links TRBV12-2 to TRBJ1-6; the D segment call TRBD1 is taken from the table without a DNA check. TRBV12-2 is termed a pseudogene. This CDR3 is built from 15 residues. In nucleotides, the CDR3 is TGTGCAAGTCACTTGTATAGGACAGGGGACTCACCCCTCCACTTT. It is translated as CASHLYRTGDSPLHF.

This clone was seen once. V gene TRBV5-1 combines with J gene TRBJ1-3, with TRBD1 matching over 8 bases. Germline V gives CDR1 SGHRS, CDR2 YFSETQ. The CDR3 consists of 15 residues. J was trimmed by 2 bases and V by 4 bases; bases with no gene match: 5. The CDR3 DNA is TGCGCCAGCAGCCAAACCAGGGGGCCTGGAAACACCATATATTTT. This gives the protein CASSQTRGPGNTIYF.

The chain has TRBV5-1 and TRBJ2-7, with TRBD2 identical over 8 bases. CDR3 length: 12 amino acids. From germline, CDR1 is SGHRS and CDR2 YFSETQ. V lost 6 bases to trimming and J lost 6 bases; unmatched junction nucleotides: 5. DNA for the CDR3: TGCGCCAGCACGGGGGGGACGGGCGAGCAGTACTTC. Translating it yields CASTGGTGEQYF.

J is TRBJ2-1 and V is TRBV11-3, with 10 nucleotides matching TRBD2. Germline lookup yields CDR1 SGHNT and CDR2 YENEEA. This CDR3 has 18 amino acids. The ends lost 5 bases at V and 9 bases at J; junction bases unmatched: 19. CDR3 amino acids: CASSQSLVGLAAEGEQFF. In nucleotides, the CDR3 is TGTGCCAGCAGCCAGTCCCTGGTCGGACTAGCGGCTGAAGGTGAGCAGTTCTTC.